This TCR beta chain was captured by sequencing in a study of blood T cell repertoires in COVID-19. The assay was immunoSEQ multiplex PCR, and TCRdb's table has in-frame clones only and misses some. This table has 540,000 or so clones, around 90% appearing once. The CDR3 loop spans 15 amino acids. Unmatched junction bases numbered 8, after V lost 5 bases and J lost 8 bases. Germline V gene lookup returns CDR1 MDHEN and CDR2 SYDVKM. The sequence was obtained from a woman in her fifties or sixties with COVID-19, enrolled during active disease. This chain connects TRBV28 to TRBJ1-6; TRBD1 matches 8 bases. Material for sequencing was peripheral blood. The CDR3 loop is CASSRYRGTDSPLHF. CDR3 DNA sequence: TGTGCCAGCAGTCGATACAGGGGGACGGATTCACCCCTCCACTTT.